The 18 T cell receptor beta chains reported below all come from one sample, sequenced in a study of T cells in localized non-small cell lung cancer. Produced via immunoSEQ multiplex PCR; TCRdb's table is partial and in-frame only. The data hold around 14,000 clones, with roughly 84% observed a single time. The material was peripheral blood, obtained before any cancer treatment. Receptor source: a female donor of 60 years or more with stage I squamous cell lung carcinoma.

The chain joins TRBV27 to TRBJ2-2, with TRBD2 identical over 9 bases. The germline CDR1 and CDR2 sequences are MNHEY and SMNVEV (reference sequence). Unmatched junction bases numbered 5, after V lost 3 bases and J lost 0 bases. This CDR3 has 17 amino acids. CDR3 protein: CASSFLAGASNTGELFF. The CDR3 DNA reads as TGTGCCAGCAGTTTCTTAGCGGGGGCTTCGAACACCGGGGAGCTGTTTTTT.

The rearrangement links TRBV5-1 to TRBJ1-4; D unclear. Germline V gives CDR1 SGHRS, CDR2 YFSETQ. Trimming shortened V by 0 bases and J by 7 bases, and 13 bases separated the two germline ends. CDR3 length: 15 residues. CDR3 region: CASSLAPFRSEKLFF. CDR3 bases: TGCGCCAGCAGCTTGGCCCCCTTCAGGTCTGAAAAACTGTTTTTT.

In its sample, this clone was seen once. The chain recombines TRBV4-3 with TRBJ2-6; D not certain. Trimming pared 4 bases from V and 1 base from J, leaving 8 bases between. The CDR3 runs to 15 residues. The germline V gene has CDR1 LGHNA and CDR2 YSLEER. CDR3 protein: CASSLQQSGANVLTF. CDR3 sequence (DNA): TGCGCCAGCAGCCTCCAACAGTCTGGGGCCAACGTCCTGACTTTC.

The CDR3 sequence is CASSLGQGYSMGYTF. The CDR3 bases are TGTGCCAGCAGCTTGGGGCAGGGGTATAGTATGGGCTACACCTTC. V usage is TRBV5-4 and J usage is TRBJ1-2; a weak D match, TRBD1 (6 bases). The CDR3 length is 15 residues. Germline CDR1 is SGHNT and CDR2 is YYREEE (reference sequence). Trimming left V 0 bases short and J 8 bases short, with 17 bases between.

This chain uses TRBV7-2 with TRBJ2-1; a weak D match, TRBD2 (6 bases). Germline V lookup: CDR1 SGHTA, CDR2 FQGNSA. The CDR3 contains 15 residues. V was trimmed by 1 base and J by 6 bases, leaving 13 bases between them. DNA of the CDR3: TGTGCCAGCAGCTTAGACGACCTGGGGGGCAATGAGCAGTTCTTC. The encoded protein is CASSLDDLGGNEQFF.

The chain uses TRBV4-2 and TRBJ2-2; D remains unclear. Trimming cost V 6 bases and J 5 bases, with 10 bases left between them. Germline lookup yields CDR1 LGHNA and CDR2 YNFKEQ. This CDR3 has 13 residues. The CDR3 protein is CASRQPSTGELFF. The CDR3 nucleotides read TGTGCCAGCAGACAGCCCAGTACCGGGGAGCTGTTTTTT.

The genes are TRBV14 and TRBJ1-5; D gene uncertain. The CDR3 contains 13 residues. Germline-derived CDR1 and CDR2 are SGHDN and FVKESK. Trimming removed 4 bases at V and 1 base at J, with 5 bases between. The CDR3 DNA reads TGTGCCAGCAGCCCCGACAGCAATCAGCCCCAGCATTTT. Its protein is CASSPDSNQPQHF.

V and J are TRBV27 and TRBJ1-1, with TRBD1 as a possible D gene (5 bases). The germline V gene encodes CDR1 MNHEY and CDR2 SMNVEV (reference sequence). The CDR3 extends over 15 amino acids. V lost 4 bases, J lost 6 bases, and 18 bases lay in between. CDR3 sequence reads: CASSSVRDGAAEAFF. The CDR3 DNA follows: TGTGCCAGCAGTTCCGTCAGGGATGGGGCAGCTGAAGCTTTCTTT.

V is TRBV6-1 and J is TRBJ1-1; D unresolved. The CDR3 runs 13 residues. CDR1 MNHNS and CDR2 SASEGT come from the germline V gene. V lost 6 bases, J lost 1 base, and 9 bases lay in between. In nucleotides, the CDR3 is TGTGCCAGCAGGGAGCGGGGGAACACTGAAGCTTTCTTT. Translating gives CASRERGNTEAFF.

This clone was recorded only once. In DNA form, the CDR3 reads TGTGCCAGCAGCCGGACAGGGGATCAGCCCCAGCATTTT. Translation: CASSRTGDQPQHF. The chain joins TRBV7-2 to TRBJ1-5; TRBD1 agrees at 9 bases. Germline values: CDR1 SGHTA, CDR2 FQGNSA. The CDR3 has 13 amino acids. The V gene end was trimmed by 5 bases and the J gene end by 5 bases; junction bases not matched to a gene: 1. Complete variable domain (other parts from reference TRBV7-2 and TRBJ1-5): GAGVSQSPSNKVTEKGKDVELRCDPISGHTALYWYRQSLGQGLEFLIYFQGNSAPDKSGLPSDRFSAERTGGSVSTLTIQRTQQEDSAVYLCASSRTGDQPQHFGDGTRLSIL.

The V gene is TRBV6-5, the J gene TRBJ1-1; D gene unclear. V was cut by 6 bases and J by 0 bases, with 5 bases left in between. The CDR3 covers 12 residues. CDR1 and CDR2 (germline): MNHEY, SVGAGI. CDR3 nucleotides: TGTGCCAGCAGGGAGCTGAACACTGAAGCTTTCTTT. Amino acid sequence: CASRELNTEAFF.

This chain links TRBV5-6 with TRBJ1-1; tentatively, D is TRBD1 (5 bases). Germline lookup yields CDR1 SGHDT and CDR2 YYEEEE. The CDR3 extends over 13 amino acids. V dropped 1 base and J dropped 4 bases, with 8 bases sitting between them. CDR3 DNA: TGTGCCAGCAGCTTGCCGGGGGGCACTGAAGCTTTCTTT. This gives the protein CASSLPGGTEAFF.

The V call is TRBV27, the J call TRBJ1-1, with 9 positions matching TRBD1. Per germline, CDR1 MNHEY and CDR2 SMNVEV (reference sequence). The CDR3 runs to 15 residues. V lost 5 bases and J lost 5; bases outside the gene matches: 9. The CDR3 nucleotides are TGTGCCAGCAGTATCACCGGGACAGGGTGGACTGAAGCTTTCTTT. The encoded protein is CASSITGTGWTEAFF.

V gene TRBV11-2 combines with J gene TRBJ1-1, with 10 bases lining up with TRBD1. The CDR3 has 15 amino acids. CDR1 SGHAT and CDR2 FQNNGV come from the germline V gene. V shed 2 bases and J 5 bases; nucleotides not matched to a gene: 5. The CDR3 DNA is TGTGCCAGCAGCTTAAGACAGGGGGCACGTACTGAAGCTTTCTTT. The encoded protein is CASSLRQGARTEAFF.

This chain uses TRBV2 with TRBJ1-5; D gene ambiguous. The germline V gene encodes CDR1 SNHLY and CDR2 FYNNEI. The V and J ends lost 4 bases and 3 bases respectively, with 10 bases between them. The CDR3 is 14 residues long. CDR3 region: CASSGGRSNQPQHF. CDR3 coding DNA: TGTGCCAGCAGTGGAGGACGGTCCAATCAGCCCCAGCATTTT.

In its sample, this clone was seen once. CDR3 in DNA: TGTGCCAGCAGCCCTGACTGGGGGGATGAAAAACTGTTTTTT. It is translated as CASSPDWGDEKLFF. The rearrangement uses TRBV7-9 and TRBJ1-4; a possible D gene is TRBD1 (5 bases). The germline gives CDR1 SEHNR, CDR2 FQNEAQ (reference sequence). The CDR3 consists of 14 residues. The V end was cut by 5 bases, the J end by 6 bases, with 13 bases between.

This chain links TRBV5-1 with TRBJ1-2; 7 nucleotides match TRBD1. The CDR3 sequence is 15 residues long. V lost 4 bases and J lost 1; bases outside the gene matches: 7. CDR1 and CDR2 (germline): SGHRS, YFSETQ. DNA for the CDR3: TGCGCCAGCAGCCCGGGACAGATCCATAACTATGGCTACACCTTC. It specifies CASSPGQIHNYGYTF.

The CDR3 DNA reads as TGTGCCAGCACCAAGGGGGCGAACACTGAAGCTTTCTTT. This translates into CASTKGANTEAFF. V gene TRBV7-8 combines with J gene TRBJ1-1; 7 nucleotides match TRBD1. With V trimmed by 7 bases and J by 1 base, 3 bases remained unmatched. The germline V gene has CDR1 SGHVS and CDR2 FQNEAQ. This CDR3 comprises 13 residues.